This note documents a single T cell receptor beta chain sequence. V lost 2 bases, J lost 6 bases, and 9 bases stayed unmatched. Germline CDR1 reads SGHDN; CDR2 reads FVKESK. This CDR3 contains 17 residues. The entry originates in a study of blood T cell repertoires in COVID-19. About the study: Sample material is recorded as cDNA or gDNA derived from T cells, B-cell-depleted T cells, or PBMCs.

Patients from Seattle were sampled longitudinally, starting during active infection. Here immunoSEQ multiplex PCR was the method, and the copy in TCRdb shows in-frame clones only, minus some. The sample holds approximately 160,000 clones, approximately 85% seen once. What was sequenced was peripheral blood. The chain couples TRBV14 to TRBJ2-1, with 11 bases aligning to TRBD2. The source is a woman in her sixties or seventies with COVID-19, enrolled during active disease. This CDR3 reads CASSQRASGRRGNEQFF. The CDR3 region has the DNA TGTGCCAGCAGCCAACGGGCTAGCGGGAGGCGGGGCAATGAGCAGTTCTTC.